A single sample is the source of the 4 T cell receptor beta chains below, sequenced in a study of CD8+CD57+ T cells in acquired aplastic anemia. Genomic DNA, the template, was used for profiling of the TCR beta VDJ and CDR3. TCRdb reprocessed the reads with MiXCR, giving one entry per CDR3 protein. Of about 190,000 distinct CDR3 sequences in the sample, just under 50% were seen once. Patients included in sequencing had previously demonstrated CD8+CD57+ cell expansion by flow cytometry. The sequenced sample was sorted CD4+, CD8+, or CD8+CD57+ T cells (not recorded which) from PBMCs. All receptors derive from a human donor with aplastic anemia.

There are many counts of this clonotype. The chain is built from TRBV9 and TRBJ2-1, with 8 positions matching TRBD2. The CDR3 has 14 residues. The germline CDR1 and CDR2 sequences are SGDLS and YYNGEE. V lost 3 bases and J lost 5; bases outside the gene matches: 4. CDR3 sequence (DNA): TGTGCCAGCAGCGCCACTAGCGGACACAATGAGCAGTTCTTC. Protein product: CASSATSGHNEQFF.

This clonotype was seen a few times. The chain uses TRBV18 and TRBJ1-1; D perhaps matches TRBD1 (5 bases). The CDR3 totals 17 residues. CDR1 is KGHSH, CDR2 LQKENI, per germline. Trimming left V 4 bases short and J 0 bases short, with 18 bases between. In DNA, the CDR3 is TGTGCCAGCTCACTTGGTCATTGGGGCGCCGTGAACACTGAAGCTTTCTTT. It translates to CASSLGHWGAVNTEAFF. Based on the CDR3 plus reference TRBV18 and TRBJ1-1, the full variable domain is NAGVMQNPRHLVRRRGQEARLRCSPMKGHSHVYWYRQLPEEGLKFMVYLQKENIIDESGMPKERFSAEFPKEGPSILRIQQVVRGDSAAYFCASSLGHWGAVNTEAFFGQGTRLTVV.

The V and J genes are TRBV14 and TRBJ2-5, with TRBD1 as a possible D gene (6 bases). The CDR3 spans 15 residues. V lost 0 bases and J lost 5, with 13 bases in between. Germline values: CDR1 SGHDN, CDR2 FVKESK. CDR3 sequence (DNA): TGTGCCAGCAGCCAAGACGCAGGGGCGCGGGAGACCCAGTACTTC. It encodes CASSQDAGARETQYF.

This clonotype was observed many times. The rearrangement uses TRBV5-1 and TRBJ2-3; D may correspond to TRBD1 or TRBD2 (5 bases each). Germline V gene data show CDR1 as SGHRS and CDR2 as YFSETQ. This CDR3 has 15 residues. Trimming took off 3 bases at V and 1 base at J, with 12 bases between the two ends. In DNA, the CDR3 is TGCGCCAGCAGCTACCTGAGAGGGGGCACAGATACGCAGTATTTT. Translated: CASSYLRGGTDTQYF.